A selection of T cell receptor beta chains follows, all from one sample in a study of neurological immune-mediated disorders. In TCRdb, the 5' RACE reads were re-called with MiXCR into one record per CDR3 protein. The table shows over 45,000 distinct CDR3 sequences, with just over 3% occurring only once. Sequenced sample: PBMCs. These receptors were obtained from a woman aged 50 to 60 with multiple sclerosis. The CDR3 runs from the conserved cysteine through the conserved F or W. The D gene is left open where the match is weak. Rows give clone size only sometimes, using once, few, many, or a class for an expanded clone.

CDR3 length	D gene	V gene	clone size	J gene	CDR3 protein	CDR3 DNA
14	.	TRBV5-6	many	TRBJ2-7	CASIHGLYPYEQYF	TGTGCCAGCATCCATGGACTATACCCCTACGAGCAGTACTTC
13	.	TRBV20-1	many	TRBJ1-1	CSAPSGPGGEAFF	TGCAGTGCTCCATCGGGGCCCGGCGGGGAAGCTTTCTTT
15	.	TRBV5-1	many	TRBJ2-2	CASSLNGPHNGELFF	TGCGCCAGCAGCTTGAACGGACCCCATAACGGGGAGCTGTTTTTT
12	.	TRBV5-6	many	TRBJ1-2	CASSFLEGGYTF	TGTGCCAGCAGCTTCCTGGAGGGAGGCTACACCTTC
20	TRBD2	TRBV14	many	TRBJ2-7	CASSQGWAYGGSGRPYEQYF	TGTGCCAGCAGCCAAGGTTGGGCCTATGGGGGTAGCGGGAGACCGTACGAGCAGTACTTC
13	.	TRBV12-3/TRBV12-4	many	TRBJ1-2	CASSSNRDYGYTF	TGTGCCAGCAGTTCCAACAGGGACTATGGCTACACCTTC
16	.	TRBV5-1	many	TRBJ1-4	CASSLGQVATNEKLFF	TGCGCCAGCAGCTTGGGTCAGGTGGCAACTAATGAAAAACTGTTTTTT
17	.	TRBV3-1	many	TRBJ1-1	CASSQKEVIPMNTEAFF	TGTGCCAGCAGCCAAAAGGAAGTGATCCCAATGAACACTGAAGCTTTCTTT
15	.	TRBV20-1	many	TRBJ2-1	CSANGGTRFYNEQFF	TGCAGTGCGAACGGGGGGACAAGGTTCTACAATGAGCAGTTCTTC
15	.	TRBV5-1	many	TRBJ2-7	CASSSPGGSSYEQYF	TGCGCCAGCAGCAGTCCTGGGGGGAGCTCCTACGAGCAGTACTTC
14	TRBD2	TRBV20-1	many	TRBJ2-7	CSASRTGAGGEQYF	TGCAGTGCTAGCCGAACAGGCGCGGGGGGGGAGCAGTACTTC
18	.	TRBV5-1	many	TRBJ2-7	CASSSVLLNIDGTYEQYF	TGCGCCAGCAGCAGCGTCCTCCTGAATATTGACGGTACCTACGAGCAGTACTTC
16	TRBD2	TRBV5-1	many	TRBJ2-5	CASSGLAGVNQETQYF	TGCGCCAGCAGCGGACTAGCGGGAGTAAACCAAGAGACCCAGTACTTC
16	.	TRBV5-6	many	TRBJ2-1	CASSLGAGTADNEQFF	TGTGCCAGCAGCTTGGGGGCCGGGACCGCAGACAATGAGCAGTTCTTC
17	TRBD1	TRBV10-3	many	TRBJ2-2	CAISELRRQGMAGELFF	TGTGCCATCAGTGAGTTACGGCGACAGGGGATGGCCGGGGAGCTGTTTTTT
13	.	TRBV5-1	many	TRBJ1-1	CASSLDGGTEAFF	TGCGCCAGCAGCTTGGATGGGGGCACTGAAGCTTTCTTT
12	.	TRBV5-1	many	TRBJ2-5	CASSLSVTNQYF	TGCGCCAGCAGCTTGTCGGTGACTAACCAGTACTTC
14	.	TRBV20-1	many	TRBJ2-6	CSARDGPGANVLTF	TGCAGTGCTAGAGATGGTCCTGGGGCCAACGTCCTGACTTTC
16	.	TRBV5-1	many	TRBJ2-2	CASSLGTAANTGELFF	TGCGCCAGCAGCTTGGGGACGGCCGCGAACACCGGGGAGCTGTTTTTT
16	TRBD1	TRBV5-6	many	TRBJ2-1	CASSSSYRGAYNEQFF	TGTGCCAGCAGCTCATCCTACAGGGGGGCCTACAATGAGCAGTTCTTC
14	.	TRBV2	.	TRBJ1-2	CASTYRGRRDGYTF	TGTGCCAGCACTTACCGGGGCCGACGGGACGGCTACACCTTC
15	TRBD2	TRBV27	many	TRBJ2-7	CASSPSAGGRGEQYF	TGTGCCAGCAGTCCGTCAGCGGGAGGGCGTGGAGAGCAGTACTTC
16	.	TRBV7-6	many	TRBJ1-1	CASSRRQVTENTEAFF	TGTGCCAGCAGCAGACGACAGGTAACAGAGAACACTGAAGCTTTCTTT
14	.	TRBV27	medium-sized	TRBJ2-1	CASSWGGQYNEQFF	TGTGCCAGCAGTTGGGGGGGACAGTACAATGAGCAGTTCTTC
14	.	TRBV20-1	many	TRBJ1-5	CSARGTISNQPQHF	TGCAGTGCTAGAGGGACAATTAGCAATCAGCCCCAGCATTTT
15	TRBD1	TRBV6-5	many	TRBJ2-7	CASSYQGQGIYEQYF	TGTGCCAGCAGTTATCAGGGACAGGGTATCTACGAGCAGTACTTC
14	TRBD1	TRBV11-2	many	TRBJ1-2	CASTRSTGIYGYTF	TGTGCCAGCACCCGATCGACAGGGATCTATGGCTACACCTTC
15	TRBD2	TRBV15	many	TRBJ2-7	CATSRDLGGYYEQYF	TGTGCCACCAGCAGAGATCTGGGGGGGTACTACGAGCAGTACTTC
15	.	TRBV20-1	many	TRBJ2-3	CSARDRGKSTDTQYF	TGCAGTGCTAGAGATCGGGGGAAAAGCACAGATACGCAGTATTTT
13	.	TRBV7-9	many	TRBJ2-3	CASSLKGTDTQYF	TGTGCCAGCAGCTTAAAGGGCACAGATACGCAGTATTTT
14	TRBD1	TRBV30	.	TRBJ2-7	CAWSRDSQTYEQYF	TGTGCCTGGAGTAGGGACAGCCAAACCTACGAGCAGTACTTC
15	TRBD1	TRBV25-1	many	TRBJ1-1	CASSEHGTEDTEAFF	TGTGCCAGCAGTGAACACGGGACAGAAGACACTGAAGCTTTCTTT
16	TRBD2	TRBV29-1	many	TRBJ2-5	CSVSLVAGGPGETQYF	TGCAGCGTTAGTTTGGTAGCGGGGGGGCCGGGGGAGACCCAGTACTTC
17	TRBD2	TRBV4-2	many	TRBJ2-3	CASSQGIGSGGLDTQYF	TGTGCCAGCAGCCAAGGAATAGGGAGCGGGGGGCTAGATACGCAGTATTTT
15	.	TRBV5-1	many	TRBJ1-5	CASSRLGGRDQPQHF	TGCGCCAGCAGCCGGCTGGGGGGCCGGGATCAGCCCCAGCATTTT
14	TRBD2	TRBV7-2	.	TRBJ2-3	CASSLQWGGDTQYF	TGTGCCAGCAGCTTACAGTGGGGGGGAGATACGCAGTATTTT
13	.	TRBV20-1	many	TRBJ1-2	CSARVALSYGYTF	TGCAGTGCCAGGGTCGCCCTTTCCTATGGCTACACCTTC
13	.	TRBV6-5	many	TRBJ1-5	CASRRGRNQPQHF	TGTGCCAGCAGGAGGGGACGGAATCAGCCCCAGCATTTT
15	.	TRBV20-1	many	TRBJ2-1	CSAMEAPSSYNEQFF	TGCAGTGCTATGGAGGCTCCGAGCTCCTACAATGAGCAGTTCTTC
13	.	TRBV6-2/TRBV6-3	many	TRBJ2-1	CASSTTGSDEQFF	TGTGCCAGCAGCACCACGGGGAGCGATGAGCAGTTCTTC
15	.	TRBV7-2	many	TRBJ2-5	CASSPGTSYQETQYF	TGTGCCAGCAGCCCAGGGACGAGCTACCAAGAGACCCAGTACTTC
14	TRBD2	TRBV7-9	many	TRBJ2-1	CASSENRGGNEQFF	TGTGCCAGCAGTGAAAACCGGGGGGGCAATGAGCAGTTCTTC
14	.	TRBV5-1	many	TRBJ1-4	CASSDSTLGGKLFF	TGCGCCAGCAGCGACTCGACCCTAGGGGGAAAACTGTTTTTT
14	.	TRBV9	many	TRBJ2-5	CASTRGGGQETQYF	TGTGCCAGCACGAGGGGTGGCGGCCAAGAGACCCAGTACTTC
12	.	TRBV28	many	TRBJ1-6	CASSLRVTPLHF	TGTGCCAGCAGTTTGAGGGTGACACCCCTCCACTTT
14	.	TRBV5-1	many	TRBJ1-1	CASSMDTMNTEAFF	TGCGCCAGCAGCATGGACACGATGAACACTGAAGCTTTCTTT
15	TRBD2	TRBV12-3/TRBV12-4	many	TRBJ2-2	CASSSREGETGELFF	TGTGCCAGCAGTTCAAGGGAGGGCGAAACCGGGGAGCTGTTTTTT